These 24 T cell receptor beta chains share one sample of origin, sequenced in a study of T cell responses to AZD1222 COVID-19 vaccine. Here immunoSEQ multiplex PCR was the method, and the copy in TCRdb shows in-frame clones only, minus some. The repertoire holds 80,000 or so clones, about nine tenths seen once, with 4.5% in the top ten. Material: peripheral blood, obtained on day 0 of MenACWY control vaccination. These receptors all stem from an adult in good health.

This clone was seen once. The genes are TRBV2 and TRBJ2-7; 11 nucleotides match TRBD1. The CDR3 totals 15 residues. The germline V gene encodes CDR1 SNHLY and CDR2 FYNNEI. V gave up 6 bases and J gave up 2 bases; unmatched junction bases: 6. CDR3 amino acids: CASRRGGQGAYEQYF. As DNA, the CDR3 is TGTGCCAGCAGGCGGGGGGGACAGGGGGCCTACGAGCAGTACTTC.

The V call is TRBV28, the J call TRBJ1-5, with D possibly TRBD1 on 5 matching bases. Trimming took 7 bases from V and 3 from J, leaving 10 bases between them. The germline V gene has CDR1 MDHEN and CDR2 SYDVKM. The CDR3 contains 13 residues. The CDR3 region is CASIEGANQPQHF. In DNA, the CDR3 is TGTGCCAGCATAGAAGGGGCCAATCAGCCCCAGCATTTT.

The V and J genes are TRBV6-5 and TRBJ1-1; D possibly corresponds to TRBD1 (5 bases). Looked up from germline, CDR1 is MNHEY and CDR2 is SVGAGI. The V end lost 6 bases, the J end lost 5 bases, and 19 bases lay between the germline ends. The CDR3 length is 15 residues. The CDR3: CASRNLGGHGTEAFF. The DNA of the CDR3 is TGTGCCAGCAGGAATCTGGGAGGACATGGTACTGAAGCTTTCTTT.

V is TRBV21-1 and J is TRBJ1-1. TRBV21-1 is shown as a pseudogene. The CDR3 has 15 amino acids. CDR3 coding DNA: TGTGCCAGCAGCTTCCCGAGGGGCCTGAACACTGAAGCTTTCTTT. Protein product: CASSFPRGLNTEAFF.

The rearrangement uses TRBV5-1 and TRBJ2-7, with TRBD1 as a possible D gene (8 bases). The CDR3 consists of 15 residues. Germline lookup yields CDR1 SGHRS and CDR2 YFSETQ. Trimming left V 4 bases short and J 5 bases short, with 19 bases between. The CDR3 coding sequence is TGCGCCAGCAGCCCTCGAGCGGGACAGGTTAACGAGCAGTACTTC. This codes for CASSPRAGQVNEQYF.

This clone was found a few times. This sequence joins TRBV19 and TRBJ1-1; possible D gene TRBD1, 6 bases. CDR1 LNHDA and CDR2 SQIVND come from the germline V gene (reference sequence). The CDR3 runs to 16 residues. With 6 bases removed from V and 0 bases from J, the gap between germline ends came to 17 bases. Written as DNA, the CDR3 is TGTGCCAGTAGGGAGGAGCCAGGGGCAATGAACACTGAAGCTTTCTTT. Amino acid sequence: CASREEPGAMNTEAFF.

This clone was counted between two and nine times. This chain uses TRBV7-8 with TRBJ2-7; TRBD2 aligns across 7 bases. Trimming at V came to 4 bases and at J to 6 bases, leaving 6 bases not matched to a gene. This CDR3 spans 13 amino acids. The germline gives CDR1 SGHVS, CDR2 FQNEAQ. CDR3 coding DNA: TGTGCCAGCAGCTGGGGGGGGACTCCCGAGCAGTACTTC. Its protein product is CASSWGGTPEQYF. The full variable domain, with the rest looked up from reference TRBV7-8 and TRBJ2-7, is GAGVSQSPRYKVAKRGQDVALRCDPISGHVSLFWYQQALGQGPEFLTYFQNEAQLDKSGLPSDRFFAERPEGSVSTLKIQRTQQEDSAVYLCASSWGGTPEQYFGPGTRLTVT.

This clone was observed a single time. The chain has TRBV11-2 and TRBJ2-2, with D maybe TRBD1 (6 bases). Germline CDR1 SGHAT, CDR2 FQNNGV. V was shortened by 3 bases and J by 6 bases, with 17 bases between the two germline ends. The CDR3 consists of 16 residues. CDR3 DNA sequence: TGTGCCAGCAGCTTCAAAAAAACAGGGCCTGCCGGGGAGCTGTTTTTT. Protein: CASSFKKTGPAGELFF.

The chain uses TRBV11-2 and TRBJ2-4, with unresolved D. The germline CDR1 and CDR2 sequences are SGHAT and FQNNGV. V was pared by 5 bases and J by 5 bases, with 13 bases between. The CDR3 extends over 14 amino acids. CDR3 sequence: CASSATPGENIQYF. DNA for the CDR3: TGTGCCAGCAGCGCAACGCCTGGGGAAAACATTCAGTACTTC.

The chain has TRBV15 and TRBJ1-5; the D gene is possibly TRBD1 (6 bases). There are 15 residues in the CDR3. V shed 0 bases and J shed 7 bases, with 13 bases lying between them. Germline V gene sequence: CDR1 LNHNV, CDR2 YYDKDF (reference sequence). CDR3 sequence: CATSRDRAGGQPQHF. As DNA, the CDR3 is TGTGCCACCAGCAGAGACAGGGCGGGGGGCCAGCCCCAGCATTTT.

V and J are TRBV4-3 and TRBJ1-2, with unresolved D. The CDR3 covers 15 residues. Germline CDR1 is LGHNA and CDR2 is YSLEER. V lost 0 bases and J lost 8, with 16 bases in between. The CDR3 DNA reads TGCGCCAGCAGCCAAGAAGTGGGAGTGGTCCTGGGCTACACCTTC. It codes for CASSQEVGVVLGYTF.

The V and J genes are TRBV6-5 and TRBJ2-3, with D perhaps matching TRBD1 (5 bases). Trimming shortened V by 5 bases and J by 5 bases, and 5 bases separated the two germline ends. This CDR3 has 11 amino acids. Germline CDR1 is MNHEY and CDR2 is SVGAGI. For the CDR3, the DNA is TGTGCCAGCAGTAGGGGAGATACGCAGTATTTT. This gives the protein CASSRGDTQYF.

Here the CDR3 reads CASSPQGNEKLFF. The CDR3 nucleotides read TGTGCCAGTAGTCCCCAGGGGAATGAAAAACTGTTTTTT. V and J are TRBV19 and TRBJ1-4; D may be TRBD1 (6 bases). Trimming took off 5 bases at V and 5 bases at J, with 9 bases between the two ends. Germline CDR1 reads LNHDA; CDR2 reads SQIVND (reference sequence). This CDR3 has 13 amino acids.

CDR3 loop: CASSQENTEAFF. As DNA, the CDR3 is TGTGCCAGCAGCCAGGAGAACACTGAAGCTTTCTTT. This rearrangement joins TRBV3-1 (or the pseudogene TRBV3-2) to TRBJ1-1; unclear D gene. CDR1 is LGHDT, CDR2 YNNKEL, per germline (reference sequence). V dropped 3 bases and J dropped 1 base, with 3 bases sitting between them. The CDR3 length is 12 residues.

The chain joins TRBV29-1 to TRBJ2-1; D is perhaps TRBD2 (6 bases). V was pared by 5 bases and J by 7 bases, with 18 bases between. Germline V CDR1 and CDR2: SQVTM, ANQGSEA. CDR3 length: 14 residues. CDR3 bases: TGCAGCGTTTCCCTACTAGCTGAGGGGAATGAGCAGTTCTTC. Protein: CSVSLLAEGNEQFF.

This clone has just a few counts. The chain couples TRBV14 to TRBJ2-2, with 8 bases that match TRBD2. J was trimmed by 0 bases and V by 1 base; bases with no gene match: 7. Germline values: CDR1 SGHDN, CDR2 FVKESK. The CDR3 extends over 18 amino acids. CDR3 sequence (DNA): TGTGCCAGCAGCCAAGCTCCTACTAGCGGAGCGAACACCGGGGAGCTGTTTTTT. This sequence encodes CASSQAPTSGANTGELFF.

V and J are TRBV11-2 and TRBJ1-1; 8 bases are a match to TRBD1. The CDR3 loop spans 15 amino acids. CDR1 SGHAT and CDR2 FQNNGV come from the germline V gene. V shed 5 bases, J shed 0 bases, and the junction held 5 bases outside the gene matches. CDR3 region: CASSPGQGMNTEAFF. CDR3 in DNA: TGTGCCAGCAGCCCCGGACAGGGCATGAACACTGAAGCTTTCTTT.

The chain couples TRBV6-1 to TRBJ1-6; D possibly corresponds to TRBD1 (6 bases). V lost 6 bases and J 5 bases, leaving 11 bases between the germline ends. The CDR3 loop spans 14 amino acids. In germline, CDR1 is MNHNS, CDR2 SASEGT. DNA of the CDR3: TGTGCCAGCAGGCCCGGGACAAATAATTCACCCCTCCACTTT. Protein sequence: CASRPGTNNSPLHF.

In this sample, this clone turned up a few times. V usage is TRBV5-1 and J usage is TRBJ2-1, with D perhaps TRBD2 (6 bases). The length of the CDR3 is 14 residues. V lost 6 bases to trimming and J lost 0 bases, with 10 bases between them. From germline, CDR1 is SGHRS and CDR2 YFSETQ. The CDR3 loop reads CASTGGSSYNEQFF. CDR3 sequence (DNA): TGCGCCAGCACTGGAGGGAGCTCCTACAATGAGCAGTTCTTC. Full variable domain (remainder filled in from reference TRBV5-1 and TRBJ2-1): KAGVTQTPRYLIKTRGQQVTLSCSPISGHRSVSWYQQTPGQGLQFLFEYFSETQRNKGNFPGRFSGRQFSNSRSEMNVSTLELGDSALYLCASTGGSSYNEQFFGPGTRLTVL.

The gene calls are TRBV3-1 (or the pseudogene TRBV3-2) and TRBJ2-7, with TRBD1 matching 10 bases. After removal of 9 bases from V and 6 bases from J, the junction contained 8 bases not matched to a gene. Germline V gene lookup returns CDR1 LGHDT and CDR2 YNNKEL (reference sequence). The CDR3 spans 13 residues. The CDR3 DNA is TGTGCCAGAAGACAGGGGGCGCCTGCCGAGCAGTACTTC. Protein: CARRQGAPAEQYF.

The chain has TRBV7-9 and TRBJ2-7, with D tentatively TRBD2 (5 bases). V lost 5 bases and J lost 4, with 21 bases in between. The CDR3 runs 16 residues. Germline CDR1 SEHNR, CDR2 FQNEAQ (reference sequence). The CDR3: CASSPTAFGEHYEQYF. The CDR3 bases are TGTGCCAGCAGCCCTACTGCTTTCGGGGAGCATTACGAGCAGTACTTC.

The V gene is TRBV6-5, the J gene TRBJ1-5; D gene unclear. The CDR3 totals 13 residues. CDR1 is MNHEY and CDR2 is SVGAGI in the germline V gene. V gave up 6 bases and J gave up 3 bases, with 9 bases separating them. In nucleotides, the CDR3 is TGTGCCAGCAGATCGGACCTCAATCAGCCCCAGCATTTT. It yields the protein CASRSDLNQPQHF.

The CDR3: CASRRWARTYSGNTIYF. The CDR3 DNA reads as TGTGCCAGCAGGAGGTGGGCAAGGACTTACTCTGGAAACACCATATATTTT. The chain uses TRBV28 and TRBJ1-3; D is uncertain. This CDR3 region has 17 residues. Germline CDR1 and CDR2: MDHEN and SYDVKM. Deletions cut 6 bases from V and 0 bases from J, with 18 bases between. Supplemented by reference TRBV28 and TRBJ1-3, the full variable domain reads DVKVTQSSRYLVKRTGEKVFLECVQDMDHENMFWYRQDPGLGLRLIYFSYDVKMKEKGDIPEGYSVSREKKERFSLILESASTNQTSMYLCASRRWARTYSGNTIYFGEGSWLTVV.

The rearrangement uses TRBV7-9 and TRBJ1-2; no reliable D call. There are 11 residues in the CDR3. The germline V and J ends were trimmed by 4 bases and 8 bases, with 8 bases remaining between them. The germline V gene has CDR1 SEHNR and CDR2 FQNEAQ (reference sequence). CDR3 residues: CASSYGQGYTF. The CDR3 coding sequence is TGTGCCAGCAGCTATGGGCAGGGCTACACCTTC.